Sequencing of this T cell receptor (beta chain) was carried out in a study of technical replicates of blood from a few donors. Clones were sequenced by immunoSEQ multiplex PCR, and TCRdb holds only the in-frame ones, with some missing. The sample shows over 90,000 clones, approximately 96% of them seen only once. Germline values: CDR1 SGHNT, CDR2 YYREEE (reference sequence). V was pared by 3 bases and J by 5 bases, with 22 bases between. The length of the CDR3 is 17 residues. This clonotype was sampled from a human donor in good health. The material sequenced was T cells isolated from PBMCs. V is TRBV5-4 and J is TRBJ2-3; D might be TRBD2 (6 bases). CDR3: CASSSRWAPEEGDTQYF. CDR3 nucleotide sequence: TGTGCCAGCAGCTCTCGGTGGGCCCCGGAGGAGGGAGATACGCAGTATTTT.